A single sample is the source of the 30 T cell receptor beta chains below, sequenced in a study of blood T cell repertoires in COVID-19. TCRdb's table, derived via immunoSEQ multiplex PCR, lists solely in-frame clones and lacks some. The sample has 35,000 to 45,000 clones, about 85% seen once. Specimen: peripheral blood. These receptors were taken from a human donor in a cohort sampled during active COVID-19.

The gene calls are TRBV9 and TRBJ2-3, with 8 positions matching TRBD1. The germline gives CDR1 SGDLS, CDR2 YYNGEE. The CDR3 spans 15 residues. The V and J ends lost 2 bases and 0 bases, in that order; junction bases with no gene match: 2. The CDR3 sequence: CASSVGTGSTDTQYF. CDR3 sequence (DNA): TGTGCCAGCAGCGTTGGGACAGGCAGCACAGATACGCAGTATTTT.

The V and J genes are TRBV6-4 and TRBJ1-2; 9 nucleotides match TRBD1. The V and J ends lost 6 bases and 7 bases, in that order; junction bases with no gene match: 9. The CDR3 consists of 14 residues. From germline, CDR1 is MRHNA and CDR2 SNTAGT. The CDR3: CASSMGQGMVGYTF. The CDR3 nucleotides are TGTGCCAGCAGCATGGGACAGGGAATGGTTGGCTACACCTTC.

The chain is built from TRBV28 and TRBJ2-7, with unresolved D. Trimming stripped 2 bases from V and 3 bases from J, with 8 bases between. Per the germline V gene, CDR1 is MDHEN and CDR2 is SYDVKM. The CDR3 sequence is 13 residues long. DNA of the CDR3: TGTGCCAGCAGTTTAGTCCAGAACTACGAGCAGTACTTC. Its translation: CASSLVQNYEQYF.

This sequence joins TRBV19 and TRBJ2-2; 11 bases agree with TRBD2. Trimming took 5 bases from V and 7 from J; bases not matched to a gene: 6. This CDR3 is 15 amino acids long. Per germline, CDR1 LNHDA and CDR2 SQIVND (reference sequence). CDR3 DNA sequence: TGTGCCAGTAGTGTTAGCGGGGGGGCCGTCGGGGAGCTGTTTTTT. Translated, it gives CASSVSGGAVGELFF.

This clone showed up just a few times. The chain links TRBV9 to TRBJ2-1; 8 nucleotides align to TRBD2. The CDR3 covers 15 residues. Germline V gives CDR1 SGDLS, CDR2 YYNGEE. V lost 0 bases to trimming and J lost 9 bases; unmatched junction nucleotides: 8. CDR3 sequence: CASSVGGSGVVEQFF. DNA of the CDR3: TGTGCCAGCAGCGTAGGCGGTAGCGGGGTTGTTGAGCAGTTCTTC.

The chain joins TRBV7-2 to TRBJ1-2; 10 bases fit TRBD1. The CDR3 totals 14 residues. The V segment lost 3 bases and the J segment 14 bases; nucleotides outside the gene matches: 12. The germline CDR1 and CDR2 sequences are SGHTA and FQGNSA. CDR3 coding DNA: TGTGCCAGCAGCTTGTTAGGGACAGGGGACTCTGGAACCTTC. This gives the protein CASSLLGTGDSGTF. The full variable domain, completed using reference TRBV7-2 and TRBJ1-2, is GAGVSQSPSNKVTEKGKDVELRCDPISGHTALYWYRQSLGQGLEFLIYFQGNSAPDKSGLPSDRFSAERTGGSVSTLTIQRTQQEDSAVYLCASSLLGTGDSGTFGSGTRLTVV.

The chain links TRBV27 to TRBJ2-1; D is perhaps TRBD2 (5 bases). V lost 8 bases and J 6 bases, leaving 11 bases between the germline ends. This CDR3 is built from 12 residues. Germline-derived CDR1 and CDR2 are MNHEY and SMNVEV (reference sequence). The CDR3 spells CASGGSGNEQFF. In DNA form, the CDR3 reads TGTGCCAGCGGCGGGTCCGGCAATGAGCAGTTCTTC.

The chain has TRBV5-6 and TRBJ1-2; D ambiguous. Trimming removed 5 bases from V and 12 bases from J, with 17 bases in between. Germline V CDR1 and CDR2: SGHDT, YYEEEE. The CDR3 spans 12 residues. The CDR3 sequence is CASSKQVSGHTF. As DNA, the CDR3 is TGTGCCAGCAGTAAGCAGGTATCCGGCCACACCTTC.

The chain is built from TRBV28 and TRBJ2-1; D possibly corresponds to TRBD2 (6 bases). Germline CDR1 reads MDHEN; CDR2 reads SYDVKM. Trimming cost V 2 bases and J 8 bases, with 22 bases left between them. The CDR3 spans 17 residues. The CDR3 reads CASSLLPARDWGDEQFF. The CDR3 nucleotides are TGTGCCAGCAGTTTACTACCAGCCCGGGACTGGGGGGATGAGCAGTTCTTC.

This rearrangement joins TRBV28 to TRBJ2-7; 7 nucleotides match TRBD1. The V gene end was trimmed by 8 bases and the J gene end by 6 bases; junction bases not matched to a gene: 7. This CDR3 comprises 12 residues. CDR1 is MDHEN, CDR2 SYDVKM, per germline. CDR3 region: CASSLQGFEQYF. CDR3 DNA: TGTGCCAGCTCCCTACAGGGGTTCGAGCAGTACTTC.

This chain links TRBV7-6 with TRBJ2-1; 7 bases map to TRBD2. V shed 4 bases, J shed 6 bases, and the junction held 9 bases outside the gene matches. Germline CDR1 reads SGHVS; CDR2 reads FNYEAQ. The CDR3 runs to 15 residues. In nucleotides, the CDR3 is TGTGCCAGCAGCTCCCTCGAGGTAGCGGGCAATGAGCAGTTCTTC. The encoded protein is CASSSLEVAGNEQFF.

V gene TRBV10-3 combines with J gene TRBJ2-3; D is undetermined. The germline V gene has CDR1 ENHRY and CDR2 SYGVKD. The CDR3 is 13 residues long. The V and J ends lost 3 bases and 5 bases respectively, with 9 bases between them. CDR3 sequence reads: CAISEQLGDTQYF. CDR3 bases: TGTGCCATCAGTGAACAGTTGGGAGATACGCAGTATTTT.

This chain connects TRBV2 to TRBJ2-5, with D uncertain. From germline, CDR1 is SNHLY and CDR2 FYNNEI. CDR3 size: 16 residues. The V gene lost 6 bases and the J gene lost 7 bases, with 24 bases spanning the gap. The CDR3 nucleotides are TGTGCCAGCAGACTATCTCAGCGTTCCAACCTAGGGACCCAGTACTTC. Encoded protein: CASRLSQRSNLGTQYF.

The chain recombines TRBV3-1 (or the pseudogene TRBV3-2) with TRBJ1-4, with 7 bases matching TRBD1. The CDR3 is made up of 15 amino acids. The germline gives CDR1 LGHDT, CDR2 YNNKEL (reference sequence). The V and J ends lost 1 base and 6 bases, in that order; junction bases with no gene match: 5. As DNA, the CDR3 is TGTGCCAGCAGCCAAGCGACAGGGTTACATGAAAAACTGTTTTTT. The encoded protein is CASSQATGLHEKLFF.

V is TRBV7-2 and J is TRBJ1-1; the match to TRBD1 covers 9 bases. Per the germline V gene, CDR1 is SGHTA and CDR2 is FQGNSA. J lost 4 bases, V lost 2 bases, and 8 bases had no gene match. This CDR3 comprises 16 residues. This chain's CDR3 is CASSLTPGQGGTEAFF. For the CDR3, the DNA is TGTGCCAGCAGCTTAACACCGGGACAGGGTGGCACTGAAGCTTTCTTT.

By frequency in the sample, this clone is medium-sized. Here the CDR3 DNA reads TGTGCCAGCAGTTCCCTGGCGAATACAGGTTATTTT. Its translation is CASSSLANTGYF. J is TRBJ2-3 and V is TRBV5-6; D is possibly TRBD1 (5 bases). This CDR3 contains 12 residues. Trimming pared 5 bases from V and 15 bases from J, leaving 19 bases between. From germline, CDR1 is SGHDT and CDR2 YYEEEE.

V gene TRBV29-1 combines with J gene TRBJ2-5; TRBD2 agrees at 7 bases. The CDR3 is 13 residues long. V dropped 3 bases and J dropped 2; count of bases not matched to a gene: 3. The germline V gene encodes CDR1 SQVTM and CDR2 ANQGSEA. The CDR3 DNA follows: TGCAGCGTTGAGTGGGGGGGACAAGAGACCCAGTACTTC. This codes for CSVEWGGQETQYF.

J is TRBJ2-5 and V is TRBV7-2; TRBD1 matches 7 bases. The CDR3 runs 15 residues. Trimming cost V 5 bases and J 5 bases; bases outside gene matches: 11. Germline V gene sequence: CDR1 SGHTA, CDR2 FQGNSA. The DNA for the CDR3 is TGTGCCAGCAGCACCACTTCTAGGGGGCGGGAGACCCAGTACTTC. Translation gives CASSTTSRGRETQYF.

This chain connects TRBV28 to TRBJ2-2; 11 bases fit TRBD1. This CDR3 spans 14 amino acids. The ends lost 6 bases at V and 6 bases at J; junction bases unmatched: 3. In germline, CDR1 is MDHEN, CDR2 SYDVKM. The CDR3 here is CASSRDRGSGELFF. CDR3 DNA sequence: TGTGCCAGCAGCCGGGACAGGGGGTCCGGGGAGCTGTTTTTT.

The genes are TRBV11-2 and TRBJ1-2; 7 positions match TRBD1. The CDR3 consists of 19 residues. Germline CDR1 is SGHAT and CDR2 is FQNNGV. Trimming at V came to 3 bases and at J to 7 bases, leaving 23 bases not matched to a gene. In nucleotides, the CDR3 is TGTGCCAGCAGCTTTAGGTCCCGGGGCAGGGGGTCGTTTGGTGGTGGCTACACCTTC. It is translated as CASSFRSRGRGSFGGGYTF.

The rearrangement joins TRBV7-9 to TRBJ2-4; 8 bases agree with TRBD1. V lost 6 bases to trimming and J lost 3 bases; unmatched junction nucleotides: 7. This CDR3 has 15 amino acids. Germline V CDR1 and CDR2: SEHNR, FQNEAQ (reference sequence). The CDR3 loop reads CASSRQGIDKNIQYF. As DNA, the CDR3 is TGTGCCAGCAGTCGACAGGGGATCGACAAAAACATTCAGTACTTC.

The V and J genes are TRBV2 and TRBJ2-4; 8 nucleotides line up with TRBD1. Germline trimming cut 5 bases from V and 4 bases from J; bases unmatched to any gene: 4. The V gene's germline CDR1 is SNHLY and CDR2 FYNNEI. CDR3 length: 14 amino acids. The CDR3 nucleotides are TGTGCCAGCAGTTGGGACAGGAGAAAAAACATTCAGTACTTC. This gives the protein CASSWDRRKNIQYF.

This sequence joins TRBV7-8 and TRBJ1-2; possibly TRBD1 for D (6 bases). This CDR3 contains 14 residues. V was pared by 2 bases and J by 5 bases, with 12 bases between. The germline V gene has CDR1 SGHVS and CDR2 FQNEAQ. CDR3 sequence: CASSLWEQGYGYTF. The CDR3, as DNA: TGTGCCAGCAGCTTATGGGAACAGGGTTATGGCTACACCTTC.

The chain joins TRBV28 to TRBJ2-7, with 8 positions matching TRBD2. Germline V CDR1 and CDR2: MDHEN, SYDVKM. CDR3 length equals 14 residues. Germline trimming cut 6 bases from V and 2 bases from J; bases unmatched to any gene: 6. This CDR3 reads CASSLPGLAYEQYF. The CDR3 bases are TGTGCCAGCAGCTTACCGGGACTAGCCTACGAGCAGTACTTC.

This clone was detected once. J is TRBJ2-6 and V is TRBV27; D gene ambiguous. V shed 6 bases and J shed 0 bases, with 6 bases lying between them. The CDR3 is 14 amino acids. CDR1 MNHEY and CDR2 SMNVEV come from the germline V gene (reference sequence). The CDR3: CASRLSSGANVLTF. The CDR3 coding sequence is TGTGCCAGCAGACTTAGCTCTGGGGCCAACGTCCTGACTTTC.

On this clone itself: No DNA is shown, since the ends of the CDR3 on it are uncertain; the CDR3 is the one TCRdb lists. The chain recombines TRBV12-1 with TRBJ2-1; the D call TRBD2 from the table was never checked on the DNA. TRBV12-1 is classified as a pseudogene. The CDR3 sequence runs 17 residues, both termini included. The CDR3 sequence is CASSLRLPFGVGNEQFF.

The CDR3 region has the DNA TGTGCCAGCAGCTCATCGCTAAATCAGCCCCAGCATTTT. Translated, it gives CASSSSLNQPQHF. This chain connects TRBV11-2 to TRBJ1-5; D gene uncertain. The CDR3 sequence is 13 residues long. V dropped 4 bases and J dropped 4 bases, with 8 bases sitting between them. In germline, CDR1 is SGHAT, CDR2 FQNNGV. Combining the CDR3 with reference TRBV11-2 and TRBJ1-5 gives the whole variable domain EAGVAQSPRYKIIEKRQSVAFWCNPISGHATLYWYQQILGQGPKLLIQFQNNGVVDDSQLPKDRFSAERLKGVDSTLKIQPAKLEDSAVYLCASSSSLNQPQHFGDGTRLSIL.

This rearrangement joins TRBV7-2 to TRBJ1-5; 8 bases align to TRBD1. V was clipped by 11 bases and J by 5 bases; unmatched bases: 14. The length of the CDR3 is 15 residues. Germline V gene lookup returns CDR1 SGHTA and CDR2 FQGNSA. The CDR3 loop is CAWIGGTGDYQPQHF. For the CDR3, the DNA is TGTGCCTGGATCGGCGGGACAGGTGATTATCAGCCCCAGCATTTT.

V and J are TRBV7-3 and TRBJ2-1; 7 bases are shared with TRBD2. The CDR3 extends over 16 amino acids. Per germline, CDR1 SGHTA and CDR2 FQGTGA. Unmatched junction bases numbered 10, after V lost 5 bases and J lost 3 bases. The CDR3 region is CASSPGLGGSYNEQFF. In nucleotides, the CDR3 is TGTGCCAGCAGCCCCGGGTTGGGAGGGAGCTACAATGAGCAGTTCTTC.

This CDR3 reads CASSWSGQGKSPLHF. The CDR3 bases are TGTGCCAGCAGTTGGTCGGGACAGGGGAAATCACCCCTCCACTTT. The J gene is TRBJ1-6, the V gene TRBV6-5; 10 positions agree with TRBD1. The CDR3 has 15 residues. CDR1 is MNHEY and CDR2 is SVGAGI in the germline V gene. The V gene end was trimmed by 4 bases and the J gene end by 10 bases; junction bases not matched to a gene: 7.